Listed here are 19 T cell receptor beta chains from one sample, sequenced in a study of T cells after yellow fever vaccination (dated by TCRdb to between 2017 and 2020). The library was obtained by 5' RACE. The listed sequencing device is Illumina HiSeq 2500. The public reads were reanalyzed by TCRdb: fastp trimming at Q25, MiXCR alignment, in-frame beta chains only. Rows are unified per CDR3 protein, each entry keeping the most common DNA and genes. The sample table contains under 30,000 distinct CDR3 sequences; only one count was recorded for about 5% of them. Over 40% of the sample comes from the top ten. The treatment or condition label for this specimen denotes: live attenuated yellow fever vaccine strain. The sample here was CD8+ T cells sorted from PBMCs, taken 10 days after the yellow fever booster vaccination. These receptors were obtained from a man aged 25 to 40 who received the YFV17D yellow fever vaccine.

There are many counts of this clonotype. This chain joins TRBV7-3 and TRBJ2-5; D perhaps matches TRBD2 (6 bases). CDR1 and CDR2 (germline): SGHTA, FQGTGA. Trimming cost V 5 bases and J 6 bases, with 19 bases left between them. The CDR3 covers 15 residues. This CDR3 is CASSPEAGRFKTQYF. The CDR3 coding sequence is TGTGCCAGCAGCCCCGAGGCAGGGAGGTTTAAGACCCAGTACTTC.

This clonotype came up many times. The rearrangement joins TRBV14 to TRBJ2-5; tentative D call: TRBD1 (5 bases). Germline V lookup: CDR1 SGHDN, CDR2 FVKESK. The V gene lost 2 bases and the J gene lost 5 bases, with 15 bases spanning the gap. The CDR3 runs 15 residues. The CDR3: CASSQLAGLWETQYF. DNA for the CDR3: TGTGCCAGCAGCCAATTGGCAGGGCTCTGGGAGACCCAGTACTTC.

The table lists this clonotype with many counts. V and J are TRBV29-1 and TRBJ2-7; TRBD2 aligns across 10 bases. There are 14 residues in the CDR3. Losses at the gene ends were 5 bases for V and 2 bases for J; bases not matched to a gene: 6. In germline, CDR1 is SQVTM, CDR2 ANQGSEA. CDR3 sequence reads: CSVFLAGVPYEQYF. In DNA, the CDR3 is TGCAGCGTTTTTCTAGCGGGGGTCCCCTACGAGCAGTACTTC.

Many counts were recorded for this clonotype. This chain uses TRBV27 with TRBJ2-1, with D perhaps TRBD2 (6 bases). V dropped 5 bases and J dropped 7 bases, with 15 bases sitting between them. Germline V gives CDR1 MNHEY, CDR2 SMNVEV (reference sequence). The CDR3 is 14 amino acids. The CDR3 region has the DNA TGTGCCAGCAGTCTGACTAGTCGGGGTAATGAGCAGTTCTTC. Amino acid sequence: CASSLTSRGNEQFF.

This clonotype was observed at least ten times. This chain links TRBV20-1 with TRBJ1-1; D ambiguous. This CDR3 region has 12 residues. Germline CDR1 and CDR2: DFQATT and SNEGSKA (reference sequence). The V and J ends lost 6 bases and 0 bases respectively, with 8 bases between them. CDR3 region: CSAPRVNTEAFF. The CDR3 DNA sequence: TGCAGTGCACCAAGGGTGAACACTGAAGCTTTCTTT.

This clonotype has at least ten counts. The chain uses TRBV4-3 and TRBJ2-3; 7 bases align to TRBD1. V trimming: 0 bases; J trimming: 5 bases; junction bases outside the gene matches: 5. The CDR3 totals 15 residues. CDR1 and CDR2 (germline): LGHNA, YSLEER. CDR3 amino acids: CASSQDLRGLDTQYF. The DNA for the CDR3 is TGCGCCAGCAGCCAAGACCTGAGGGGGCTAGATACGCAGTATTTT.

The V and J genes are TRBV5-4 and TRBJ1-2; D uncertain. The CDR3 length is 16 residues. V shed 3 bases and J shed 1 base, with 16 bases lying between them. Germline V gene lookup returns CDR1 SGHNT and CDR2 YYREEE (reference sequence). Here the CDR3 DNA reads TGTGCCAGCAGCTCCCCTTGGGCGAAAGATAACTATGGCTACACCTTC. Residues: CASSSPWAKDNYGYTF.

This clonotype has ten or more counts. The chain is built from TRBV6-5 and TRBJ2-7; unclear D gene. V shed 0 bases and J shed 0 bases, with 15 bases lying between them. CDR3 size: 17 residues. CDR1 is MNHEY, CDR2 SVGAGI, per germline. CDR3 coding DNA: TGTGCCAGCAGTTACTCGATGCTGGGGATGGGCTCCTACGAGCAGTACTTC. This codes for CASSYSMLGMGSYEQYF.

This clonotype was seen repeatedly, ten times or more. CDR3 DNA: TGTGCCAGCAGCTGGGACTCCTACGAGCAGTACTTC. Amino acid sequence: CASSWDSYEQYF. The rearrangement joins TRBV6-5 to TRBJ2-7; D unclear. V lost 6 bases, J lost 0 bases, and 6 bases lay in between. The CDR3 runs 12 residues. CDR1 and CDR2 (germline): MNHEY, SVGAGI.

This clonotype was observed a single time. An end of the junction does not agree with germline; a read error may underlie this. V and J are TRBV6-5 and TRBJ2-2; the D call may be TRBD1 or TRBD2 (5 bases each). This CDR3 spans 17 amino acids. Germline V gene sequence: CDR1 MNHEY, CDR2 SVGAGI. The CDR3 is CASSSLTGTVDTGELFF. The CDR3 DNA reads TGTGCCAGCAGTTCCCTCACCGGGACCGTCGACACTGGGGAGCTGTTTTTT.

At least ten counts were recorded for this clonotype. This chain links TRBV20-1 with TRBJ2-5; D gene uncertain. The CDR3 spans 13 residues. CDR1 is DFQATT and CDR2 is SNEGSKA in the germline V gene (reference sequence). V lost 6 bases and J lost 1, with 12 bases in between. The CDR3 DNA reads TGCAGTGCACCCTTACCCCCCCAAGAGACCCAGTACTTC. The encoded protein is CSAPLPPQETQYF.

For the CDR3, the DNA is TGCAGTGCTAGAGGGGAGGCCGGTGGATCCTACGAGCAGTACTTC. Translating gives CSARGEAGGSYEQYF. This chain uses TRBV20-1 with TRBJ2-7; D might be TRBD2 (6 bases). There are 15 residues in the CDR3. V was trimmed by 1 base and J by 1 base, leaving 14 bases between them. Germline assignment: CDR1 DFQATT and CDR2 SNEGSKA (reference sequence).

This clonotype was picked up a small number of times. CDR3 residues: CASSRYNEQFF. The CDR3 DNA sequence: TGTGCCAGCAGCCGTTACAATGAGCAGTTCTTC. This chain uses TRBV11-2 with TRBJ2-1; no clear D. The V gene lost 5 bases and the J gene lost 4 bases, with 3 bases spanning the gap. The germline CDR1 and CDR2 sequences are SGHAT and FQNNGV. The CDR3 consists of 11 residues.

This clonotype occurred many times. The chain has TRBV9 and TRBJ1-2, with a weak D call TRBD1 (5 bases). Trimming removed 5 bases at V and 5 bases at J, with 22 bases between. Germline loops: CDR1 SGDLS, CDR2 YYNGEE. The CDR3 sequence is 16 residues long. This CDR3 reads CASSEGADTEGYGYTF. In DNA form, the CDR3 reads TGTGCCAGCAGTGAAGGCGCCGACACGGAGGGGTATGGCTACACCTTC.

Sample share makes this clonotype large. The chain links TRBV29-1 to TRBJ2-1; tentative D call: TRBD2 (6 bases). Germline loops: CDR1 SQVTM, CDR2 ANQGSEA. Trimming pared 6 bases from V and 1 base from J, leaving 19 bases between. The CDR3 has 16 residues. CDR3 region: CSVMEGRPPSYNEQFF. The CDR3 nucleotides are TGCAGCGTGATGGAGGGTAGGCCCCCTTCCTACAATGAGCAGTTCTTC.

At least ten counts were recorded for this clonotype. V usage is TRBV5-1 and J usage is TRBJ2-7; 7 nucleotides align to TRBD1. CDR3 size: 12 residues. Trimming removed 4 bases from V and 3 bases from J; junction bases left unmatched: 1. Germline V gives CDR1 SGHRS, CDR2 YFSETQ. The DNA for the CDR3 is TGCGCCAGCAGCCGACAGGGCTACGAGCAGTACTTC. This sequence encodes CASSRQGYEQYF.

This clonotype was seen ten or more times. The V call is TRBV11-2, the J call TRBJ2-4; the D is unclear. Per the germline V gene, CDR1 is SGHAT and CDR2 is FQNNGV. The V gene lost 2 bases and the J gene lost 0 bases, with 11 bases spanning the gap. The CDR3 is 16 residues long. In DNA, the CDR3 is TGTGCCAGCAGCTTAATGTCGGCACTAGCCAAAAACATTCAGTACTTC. This translates into CASSLMSALAKNIQYF.

This clonotype was seen ten or more times. The chain links TRBV10-3 to TRBJ1-4, with 8 bases matching TRBD1. The ends lost 2 bases at V and 8 bases at J; junction bases unmatched: 4. Germline V CDR1 and CDR2: ENHRY, SYGVKD. The CDR3 runs to 14 residues. CDR3 loop: CAISEADREEKLFF. CDR3 nucleotide sequence: TGTGCCATCAGTGAGGCGGACAGGGAAGAAAAACTGTTTTTT.

This clonotype was detected ten times or more. V usage is TRBV4-3 and J usage is TRBJ2-1; TRBD2 matches at 10 bases. V lost 5 bases and J lost 5; bases outside the gene matches: 15. From germline, CDR1 is LGHNA and CDR2 YSLEER. The CDR3 has 18 residues. The CDR3 region is CASSSGTSASFGNNEQFF. The CDR3 nucleotides read TGCGCCAGCAGCAGCGGGACTAGCGCCTCATTTGGAAACAATGAGCAGTTCTTC.